This T cell receptor beta chain was found in a study of Ad26.COV2.S vaccination and SARS-CoV-2 variants. Study at large: Enrolled in COV1001, the donor was in the Ad26.COV2.S trial arm, which received the vaccine.

Treatment here: 15 to 20 received Ad26.COV2.S at low or high dose, single or two shots; several received placebo; per-sample allocation not given. Sampling occurred on day 63 after the first vaccine or placebo injection. The method was immunoSEQ multiplex PCR; TCRdb's version includes in-frame clones alone and lacks a portion of them. The profile shows about 350,000 clones, over 75% of them singletons. This clonotype originated in a person aged 18-60 years who received the Ad26.COV2.S COVID-19 vaccine or a placebo. The input for sequencing was peripheral blood, taken in a trial of Ad26.COV2.S vaccine versus placebo.

CDR3 nucleotide sequence: TGCGCCAGCAGCTTGGAGCAGGGGCCGACCTACGAGCAGTACTTC. Translation: CASSLEQGPTYEQYF. The rearrangement links TRBV5-1 to TRBJ2-7; maybe TRBD1 (6 bases). This CDR3 has 15 amino acids. Germline V gene lookup returns CDR1 SGHRS and CDR2 YFSETQ. V gave up 0 bases and J gave up 2 bases, with 12 bases separating them. The full variable domain, in which reference TRBV5-1 and TRBJ2-7 provide the parts outside the CDR3, is KAGVTQTPRYLIKTRGQQVTLSCSPISGHRSVSWYQQTPGQGLQFLFEYFSETQRNKGNFPGRFSGRQFSNSRSEMNVSTLELGDSALYLCASSLEQGPTYEQYFGPGTRLTVT.